This T cell receptor beta chain was sequenced for a study of breast tumors, draining lymph nodes, adjacent tissues. Findings and caveats of the study: Tumor and nontumor repertoires were significantly more similar in luminal-like than in basal-like breast cancer. Findings are consistent with lymph node origin and intratumoral expansion of most tumor T cells. Tumors had less TCR diversity than lymph nodes, more than nontumor tissue.

The CDR3 runs 14 residues. Germline CDR1 and CDR2: MNHNY and SVGAGI (reference sequence). V was pared by 10 bases and J by 0 bases, with 14 bases between. A note on this clonotype: Its antigen is not identified.

TCRdb re-derived calls from the multiplex PCR reads in MiXCR, one entry per CDR3 protein. The table shows under 80,000 distinct CDR3 sequences, with around two fifths occurring only once. This receptor was identified in a female donor with breast cancer. Some clones in this sample may be carry-over from other donors' samples. The sample comprised breast tumor tissue. V and J are TRBV6-6 and TRBJ2-3; D unresolved. CDR3: CATQPATSTDTQYF. The CDR3 nucleotides read TGTGCCACCCAGCCCGCTACCAGCACAGATACGCAGTATTTT.